The 25 T cell receptor beta chains below come from one sample, sequenced in a study of T-cell reconstitution after alpha-beta-depleted transplantation in children. Preparation of the TCRbeta library used unique molecular identifiers. TCRdb reanalysed the PCR reads using MiXCR and keeps one entry per CDR3 protein. The profile shows hundreds of thousands of distinct CDR3 sequences, under 15% of them singletons. Sequences were derived from PBMCs, mostly from graft donor cells, sampled 360 days after TCRalphabeta/CD19-depleted stem cell transplant. These receptors all stem from a male patient younger than 18 who had a stem cell transplant for acute myeloid leukemia, so the T cells may come from the graft donor.

The chain is built from TRBV12-3 or TRBV12-4 and TRBJ2-1; 13 positions match TRBD2. The ends lost 6 bases at V and 5 bases at J; junction bases unmatched: 13. The CDR3 length is 18 residues. The CDR3 nucleotides are TGTGCCAGCAGCGGACTAGCGGGAGTATACCTACGAGACAATGAGCAGTTCTTC. It specifies CASSGLAGVYLRDNEQFF.

This clonotype was seen only a few times. As DNA, the CDR3 is TGTGCCAGCAGTGCGGTCGTTCTAGCCAAAAACATTCAGTACTTC. It specifies CASSAVVLAKNIQYF. This sequence joins TRBV28 and TRBJ2-4, with D hard to call. Per the germline V gene, CDR1 is MDHEN and CDR2 is SYDVKM. With 5 bases removed from V and 0 bases from J, the gap between germline ends came to 11 bases. The CDR3 contains 15 residues.

The genes are TRBV7-2 and TRBJ2-7; D may be TRBD2 (6 bases). Trimming took 1 base from V and 3 from J, leaving 10 bases between them. CDR1 SGHTA and CDR2 FQGNSA come from the germline V gene. The CDR3 length is 14 residues. CDR3 bases: TGTGCCAGCAGCTTAGAGGACTATCACTACGAGCAGTACTTC. It specifies CASSLEDYHYEQYF.

This clonotype was found many times. The V and J genes are TRBV24-1 and TRBJ2-3; 7 nucleotides match TRBD2. This CDR3 contains 17 residues. Unmatched junction bases numbered 8, after V lost 0 bases and J lost 3 bases. Germline V CDR1 and CDR2: KGHDR, SFDVKD. CDR3 in DNA: TGTGCCACCAGTGATTTGTCTGACTGGGGGGGGACAGATACGCAGTATTTT. It codes for CATSDLSDWGGTDTQYF.

The chain couples TRBV20-1 to TRBJ2-3; no reliable D call. With 2 bases removed from V and 6 bases from J, the gap between germline ends came to 15 bases. The CDR3 has 14 residues. Germline lookup yields CDR1 DFQATT and CDR2 SNEGSKA (reference sequence). The CDR3 spells CSARRAPTKDTQYF. The CDR3 region has the DNA TGCAGTGCTAGAAGAGCCCCAACGAAGGATACGCAGTATTTT.

This clonotype was recorded at least ten times. The chain recombines TRBV7-2 with TRBJ2-3, with a possible D match to TRBD1 (6 bases). There are 17 residues in the CDR3. Germline lookup yields CDR1 SGHTA and CDR2 FQGNSA. Deletions cut 1 base from V and 3 bases from J, with 17 bases between. CDR3 sequence reads: CASSLVWGPWVTDTQYF. CDR3 sequence (DNA): TGTGCCAGCAGCTTAGTGTGGGGGCCGTGGGTGACAGATACGCAGTATTTT.

J is TRBJ2-1 and V is TRBV7-3; the D call may be TRBD1 or TRBD2 (5 bases each). This CDR3 has 17 amino acids. V dropped 0 bases and J dropped 3 bases, with 15 bases sitting between them. Germline values: CDR1 SGHTA, CDR2 FQGTGA. This CDR3 is CASSLTGRGPVYNEQFF. CDR3 DNA sequence: TGTGCCAGCAGCTTAACAGGTCGGGGACCTGTCTACAATGAGCAGTTCTTC. Full variable domain (rest looked up from reference TRBV7-3 and TRBJ2-1): GAGVSQTPSNKVTEKGKYVELRCDPISGHTALYWYRQSLGQGPEFLIYFQGTGAADDSGLPNDRFFAVRPEGSVSTLKIQRTERGDSAVYLCASSLTGRGPVYNEQFFGPGTRLTVL.

This chain connects TRBV24-1 to TRBJ2-2, with a possible D match to TRBD1 (5 bases). The V end lost 0 bases, the J end lost 0 bases, and 10 bases lay between the germline ends. Looked up from germline, CDR1 is KGHDR and CDR2 is SFDVKD. This CDR3 is 17 amino acids long. The CDR3 here is CATSDLDRYSNTGELFF. The CDR3, as DNA: TGTGCCACCAGTGATTTGGACAGATACTCGAACACCGGGGAGCTGTTTTTT.

This chain links TRBV6-1 with TRBJ2-7; D not certain. The CDR3 length is 15 residues. CDR1 and CDR2 (germline): MNHNS, SASEGT. Trimming cost V 5 bases and J 2 bases, with 16 bases left between them. For the CDR3, the DNA is TGTGCCAGCAGTCTGCCACTAACCCCAACCTACGAGCAGTACTTC. It translates to CASSLPLTPTYEQYF.

In this sample, this clonotype turned up many times. The V call is TRBV12-3 or TRBV12-4, the J call TRBJ1-5; no firm D call. The CDR3 length is 13 residues. Trimming stripped 3 bases from V and 11 bases from J, with 14 bases between. The CDR3 is CASSFSPGWAQHF. CDR3 nucleotide sequence: TGTGCCAGCAGTTTTTCTCCCGGTTGGGCCCAGCATTTT.

This chain links TRBV20-1 with TRBJ2-6; weak D call: TRBD2 (5 bases). The V gene lost 6 bases and the J gene lost 0 bases, with 15 bases spanning the gap. This CDR3 spans 16 amino acids. Germline assignment: CDR1 DFQATT and CDR2 SNEGSKA (reference sequence). The CDR3 region has the DNA TGCAGTGCCCGGACTGTCTTAAGCTCTGGGGCCAACGTCCTGACTTTC. Translated: CSARTVLSSGANVLTF.

V and J are TRBV5-1 and TRBJ1-2; D is uncertain. The V and J ends lost 7 bases and 8 bases respectively, with 30 bases between them. In germline, CDR1 is SGHRS, CDR2 YFSETQ. This CDR3 has 17 residues. The chain's CDR3 is CASRLHTFREGSRGYTF. The DNA for the CDR3 is TGCGCCAGCCGCCTGCATACGTTTCGTGAAGGCTCTAGGGGCTACACCTTC.

This clonotype came up a few times. CDR3 sequence: CASSYLPGGAYNEQFF. As DNA, the CDR3 is TGTGCCAGCAGTTACCTCCCTGGGGGGGCCTACAATGAGCAGTTCTTC. This sequence joins TRBV6-2 or TRBV6-3 and TRBJ2-1, with 7 bases matching TRBD2. J lost 2 bases, V lost 2 bases, and 6 bases had no gene match. The length of the CDR3 is 16 residues. Germline V gene data show CDR1 as MNHEY and CDR2 as SVGEGT.

The V and J genes are TRBV12-3 or TRBV12-4 and TRBJ1-6, with TRBD1 identical over 7 bases. There are 14 residues in the CDR3. V lost 6 bases to trimming and J lost 8 bases; unmatched junction nucleotides: 7. The DNA for the CDR3 is TGTGCCAGCAGGGGGGACAGTAGATATTCACCCCTCCACTTT. It codes for CASRGDSRYSPLHF.

Points on this clonotype: A read error is possible here, since a much larger clone lies one base away. The gene calls are TRBV5-6 and TRBJ2-1, with D perhaps TRBD2 (5 bases). This CDR3 is 14 amino acids long. The germline V gene encodes CDR1 SGHDT and CDR2 YYEEEE. Trimming took off 6 bases at V and 8 bases at J, with 18 bases between the two ends. The CDR3 sequence is CASTLTGSQDEQFF. For the CDR3, the DNA is TGTGCCAGCACCCTGACGGGAAGCCAAGATGAGCAGTTCTTC.

This clonotype was counted a few times. This CDR3 reads CSAPDSYNQPQHF. CDR3 coding DNA: TGCAGTGCTCCGGACAGTTACAATCAGCCCCAGCATTTT. The chain combines TRBV20-1 with TRBJ1-5, with D maybe TRBD1 (6 bases). CDR1 is DFQATT and CDR2 is SNEGSKA in the germline V gene (reference sequence). Trimming shortened V by 5 bases and J by 3 bases, and 11 bases separated the two germline ends. CDR3 length: 13 residues.

In its sample, this clonotype was seen a few times. The rearrangement joins TRBV7-8 to TRBJ1-1; D is possibly TRBD1 (6 bases). Germline lookup yields CDR1 SGHVS and CDR2 FQNEAQ. The CDR3 is 15 amino acids. V shed 6 bases and J shed 5 bases, with 19 bases lying between them. CDR3 sequence reads: CASRPLGGARTEAFF. Here the CDR3 DNA reads TGTGCCAGCAGGCCCTTGGGGGGCGCGAGGACTGAAGCTTTCTTT.

The rearrangement joins TRBV9 to TRBJ2-2, with D hard to call. Germline CDR1 SGDLS, CDR2 YYNGEE. The CDR3 is made up of 13 amino acids. V gave up 0 bases and J gave up 6 bases, with 6 bases separating them. Here the CDR3 DNA reads TGTGCCAGCAGCGTAGGTCCGGCCGGGGAGCTGTTTTTT. Its protein product is CASSVGPAGELFF.

This clonotype was seen ten or more times. The V gene is TRBV20-1, the J gene TRBJ2-5; 7 bases fit TRBD2. The V segment lost 6 bases and the J segment 2 bases; nucleotides outside the gene matches: 6. The CDR3 has 13 residues. The V gene's germline CDR1 is DFQATT and CDR2 SNEGSKA (reference sequence). The CDR3 bases are TGCAGTGCGCTCTATAGCGGGCAAGAGACCCAGTACTTC. Translating it yields CSALYSGQETQYF.

The chain recombines TRBV5-1 with TRBJ2-2; D gene uncertain. The germline V gene has CDR1 SGHRS and CDR2 YFSETQ. CDR3 size: 14 residues. The V and J ends lost 4 bases and 5 bases respectively, with 12 bases between them. The CDR3 protein is CASSATLYTGELFF. CDR3 DNA: TGCGCCAGCAGCGCGACTCTTTATACCGGGGAGCTGTTTTTT.

The chain combines TRBV4-3 with TRBJ2-1; D perhaps matches TRBD2 (6 bases). Germline V gene lookup returns CDR1 LGHNA and CDR2 YSLEER. With 0 bases removed from V and 3 bases from J, the gap between germline ends came to 12 bases. The CDR3 has 16 amino acids. Here the CDR3 DNA reads TGCGCCAGCAGCCAAGACGGGGGAGCCGGCTACAATGAGCAGTTCTTC. This encodes CASSQDGGAGYNEQFF.

This clonotype was seen many times. The V and J genes are TRBV12-3 or TRBV12-4 and TRBJ2-3; no reliable D call. Between the trimmed V and J ends, which lost 6 bases and 5 bases, there was a span of 15 bases. The length of the CDR3 is 14 residues. The CDR3 DNA is TGTGCCAGCAGCTCCCTGACGGCAGAAGATACGCAGTATTTT. This sequence encodes CASSSLTAEDTQYF.

This clonotype was counted a few times. The chain links TRBV11-2 to TRBJ2-5; D gene ambiguous. The CDR3 consists of 16 residues. Germline V gives CDR1 SGHAT, CDR2 FQNNGV. The V end was cut by 6 bases, the J end by 5 bases, with 22 bases between. In DNA, the CDR3 is TGTGCCAGCAGTTCAAAGGGTTTTAAGGGTGGGGAGACCCAGTACTTC. Protein product: CASSSKGFKGGETQYF.

This rearrangement joins TRBV28 to TRBJ1-5, with D perhaps TRBD1 (5 bases). The CDR3 consists of 15 residues. The germline V gene encodes CDR1 MDHEN and CDR2 SYDVKM. V was clipped by 5 bases and J by 3 bases, with 14 bases between them. The CDR3 reads CASSGAGGNNQPQHF. CDR3 nucleotides: TGTGCCAGCAGTGGGGCCGGGGGAAACAATCAGCCCCAGCATTTT.

The V call is TRBV5-1, the J call TRBJ2-2; weak D call: TRBD2 (5 bases). CDR3 length equals 15 residues. Germline CDR1 SGHRS, CDR2 YFSETQ. V lost 3 bases and J 7 bases, leaving 16 bases between the germline ends. Written as DNA, the CDR3 is TGCGCCAGCAGCTCGGGCGAGGGATGGAGCGGGGAGCTGTTTTTT. This encodes CASSSGEGWSGELFF.